These 18 T cell receptor beta chains share one sample of origin, sequenced in a study of T cell responses to AZD1222 COVID-19 vaccine. Measured with immunoSEQ multiplex PCR; TCRdb has only the in-frame clones, and not every one. This table holds approximately 180,000 clones, around 93% found once. Specimen: peripheral blood, collected 28 days after the second dose of the MenACWY control vaccine. Source of these receptors: an adult who received the MenACWY meningococcal vaccine as a control.

The J gene is TRBJ2-6, the V gene TRBV6-6, with D perhaps matching TRBD2 (6 bases). V lost 8 bases, J lost 2 bases, and 13 bases lay in between. This CDR3 is built from 15 residues. CDR1 and CDR2 from the germline V gene are MNHNY and SVGAGI (reference sequence). The CDR3 region is CASGRQQAGANVLTF. In DNA, the CDR3 is TGTGCCAGCGGGAGGCAGCAAGCTGGGGCCAACGTCCTGACTTTC.

V is TRBV5-1 and J is TRBJ1-3; TRBD1 matches 9 bases. The CDR3 totals 19 residues. The germline CDR1 and CDR2 sequences are SGHRS and YFSETQ. V was clipped by 3 bases and J by 0 bases; unmatched bases: 13. CDR3 sequence: CASSSSGTGLVGSGNTIYF. As DNA, the CDR3 is TGCGCCAGCAGCTCATCCGGGACAGGGCTAGTGGGCTCTGGAAACACCATATATTTT.

This chain uses TRBV5-1 with TRBJ1-6, with 9 bases fitting TRBD1. Germline V lookup: CDR1 SGHRS, CDR2 YFSETQ. The junction had 6 bases not matched to a gene; V was cut back by 5 bases and J by 9 bases. This CDR3 spans 14 amino acids. The CDR3 here is CASSSPGQGSPLHF. The CDR3 nucleotides are TGCGCCAGCAGTTCGCCGGGACAGGGTTCACCCCTCCACTTT.

V is TRBV11-2 and J is TRBJ1-2; 8 bases line up with TRBD1. This CDR3 has 17 residues. V was clipped by 1 base and J by 2 bases; unmatched bases: 9. Germline CDR1 SGHAT, CDR2 FQNNGV. This chain's CDR3 is CASSLVVAGGDNYGYTF. As DNA, the CDR3 is TGTGCCAGCAGCTTAGTAGTTGCAGGGGGCGACAACTATGGCTACACCTTC.

The V call is TRBV18, the J call TRBJ1-2; the D is unclear. The CDR3 extends over 14 amino acids. The ends were cut back, 0 bases at V and 2 bases at J, with 7 bases in the middle. Germline assignment: CDR1 KGHSH and CDR2 LQKENI. Written as DNA, the CDR3 is TGTGCCAGCTCACCACCCATACGGAACTATGGCTACACCTTC. Its protein product is CASSPPIRNYGYTF.

The chain has TRBV10-2 and TRBJ1-2; 8 nucleotides agree with TRBD1. The CDR3 is made up of 15 amino acids. J was trimmed by 1 base and V by 3 bases; bases with no gene match: 4. Germline V lookup: CDR1 WSHSY, CDR2 SAAADI. CDR3 DNA: TGCGCCAGCAGTGAAAATGGACAGGGTAACTATGGCTACACCTTC. It codes for CASSENGQGNYGYTF.

The rearrangement links TRBV10-3 to TRBJ2-2; 9 positions agree with TRBD1. V lost 4 bases to trimming and J lost 8 bases; unmatched junction nucleotides: 5. Germline V gene sequence: CDR1 ENHRY, CDR2 SYGVKD. The length of the CDR3 is 14 residues. CDR3 bases: TGTGCCATCAGTGTAGGACAGGGGATTGGGGAGCTGTTTTTT. Translation: CAISVGQGIGELFF.

V is TRBV10-3 and J is TRBJ1-5; no clear D. V lost 7 bases and J 7 bases, leaving 20 bases between the germline ends. Germline V gives CDR1 ENHRY, CDR2 SYGVKD. This CDR3 has 15 residues. CDR3 sequence reads: CAIKFRHLLLQPQHF. CDR3 sequence (DNA): TGTGCCATCAAATTTCGACACCTCCTATTACAGCCCCAGCATTTT.

The table lists this clone with a count of one. The chain employs TRBV30 and TRBJ1-1; D gene uncertain. Germline V gene lookup returns CDR1 GTSNPN and CDR2 SVGIG (reference sequence). The CDR3 totals 11 residues. The V end was cut by 4 bases, the J end by 4 bases, with 7 bases between. CDR3 sequence (DNA): TGTGCCTGGACCCTTACCACTGAAGCTTTCTTT. It specifies CAWTLTTEAFF.

CDR3 nucleotide sequence: TGCAGCGGCGATAACGGGATTGGCACTGAAGCTTTCTTT. This codes for CSGDNGIGTEAFF. V usage is TRBV29-1 and J usage is TRBJ1-1; D remains unclear. CDR3 length: 13 residues. Germline CDR1 reads SQVTM; CDR2 reads ANQGSEA. V dropped 7 bases and J dropped 4 bases, with 16 bases sitting between them.

The chain links TRBV10-2 to TRBJ1-1; D is undetermined. The CDR3 contains 13 residues. CDR1 is WSHSY, CDR2 SAAADI, per germline. Trimming cost V 5 bases and J 0 bases, with 7 bases left between them. Here the CDR3 reads CASSRTVNTEAFF. The CDR3 DNA follows: TGCGCCAGCAGTAGGACGGTGAACACTGAAGCTTTCTTT.

This rearrangement joins TRBV5-6 to TRBJ1-5, with unresolved D. The V gene's germline CDR1 is SGHDT and CDR2 YYEEEE. CDR3 length: 14 residues. Trimming shortened V by 4 bases and J by 6 bases, and 14 bases separated the two germline ends. This CDR3 is CASSRPGVSQPQHF. CDR3 in DNA: TGTGCCAGCAGCCGTCCCGGGGTCTCTCAGCCCCAGCATTTT. The whole variable domain, remainder taken from reference TRBV5-6 and TRBJ1-5, is DAGVTQSPTHLIKTRGQQVTLRCSPKSGHDTVSWYQQALGQGPQFIFQYYEEEERQRGNFPDRFSGHQFPNYSSELNVNALLLGDSALYLCASSRPGVSQPQHFGDGTRLSIL.

The chain combines TRBV7-2 with TRBJ2-5; D may be TRBD1 (6 bases). CDR1 and CDR2 (germline): SGHTA, FQGNSA. V dropped 5 bases and J dropped 5 bases, with 18 bases sitting between them. The CDR3 runs to 15 residues. Here the CDR3 DNA reads TGTGCCAGCAGCCTTCAGGGACACCGAGCGGAGACCCAGTACTTC. It yields the protein CASSLQGHRAETQYF.

J is TRBJ2-2 and V is TRBV6-5; no clear D gene. CDR1 is MNHEY, CDR2 SVGAGI, per germline. The V end was cut by 2 bases, the J end by 4 bases, with 5 bases between. The CDR3 is 13 residues long. The CDR3 region is CASSYRPTGELFF. The CDR3 DNA is TGTGCCAGCAGTTACCGCCCCACCGGGGAGCTGTTTTTT.

The J gene is TRBJ1-1, the V gene TRBV19, with D hard to call. Germline values: CDR1 LNHDA, CDR2 SQIVND (reference sequence). CDR3 length: 13 amino acids. Trimming took 4 bases from V and 0 from J, leaving 6 bases between them. The CDR3 nucleotides are TGTGCCAGTAGTACCAGTATGAACACTGAAGCTTTCTTT. Translated: CASSTSMNTEAFF.

The V call is TRBV5-6, the J call TRBJ2-4; TRBD2 matches 10 bases. The length of the CDR3 is 17 residues. The germline gives CDR1 SGHDT, CDR2 YYEEEE. V was pared by 1 base and J by 9 bases, with 13 bases of the junction left unmatched. The CDR3 spells CASSLYSGGPRRAIQYF. The CDR3 DNA is TGTGCCAGCAGCTTGTATAGCGGGGGGCCCCGACGGGCCATTCAGTACTTC.

The genes are TRBV5-1 and TRBJ1-4, with D perhaps matching TRBD1 (5 bases). Germline V gene sequence: CDR1 SGHRS, CDR2 YFSETQ. The CDR3 loop spans 15 amino acids. Deletions cut 4 bases from V and 0 bases from J, with 10 bases between. The CDR3 coding sequence is TGCGCCAGCAGCCCCCAGGGCGCAACTAATGAAAAACTGTTTTTT. Protein sequence: CASSPQGATNEKLFF.

The rearrangement uses TRBV30 and TRBJ1-1; the D gene is possibly TRBD1 (5 bases). V shed 3 bases and J shed 0 bases, with 32 bases lying between them. Germline assignment: CDR1 GTSNPN and CDR2 SVGIG (reference sequence). This CDR3 is 21 amino acids long. CDR3 region: CAWSTYYKTGNIDNLNTEAFF. As DNA, the CDR3 is TGTGCCTGGAGCACCTACTATAAAACAGGAAACATCGATAATTTGAACACTGAAGCTTTCTTT.